This T cell receptor (beta chain) was found in a study of cytomegalovirus exposure and HLA in healthy donors. In regard to this clone: The antigen remains undetermined.

Study-wide points: Within a later analysis, the majority of CMV-associated TCR beta chains appeared HLA-restricted. It was approximately 160 TCR beta chains that were listed as cytomegalovirus-associated. In presence/absence analyses, roughly uniform sequencing depth across donors was assumed. Excluded were some V segments that proved indistinguishable, including TRBV6-2 and TRBV6-3.

With 6 bases removed from V and 4 bases from J, the gap between germline ends came to 15 bases. CDR1 is MNHEY and CDR2 is SMNVEV in the germline V gene (reference sequence). The CDR3 is made up of 14 amino acids. The PCR made use of 60 Vbeta and 13 Jbeta primers. Assay: immunoSEQ multiplex PCR; the TCRdb copy retains only in-frame clones and omits some. The sample carries 160,000 or so clones, about 75% recorded once. This TCR came from a female donor in good health and CMV-seronegative. V is TRBV27 and J is TRBJ1-2, with unresolved D. The sequencing input was PBMCs. The CDR3: CASSPGLLGYGYTF. In DNA form, the CDR3 reads TGTGCCAGCAGCCCTGGGCTCCTGGGCTATGGCTACACCTTC.